One T cell receptor (beta chain) is described in this entry. Its antigen is not known. The V segment lost 1 base and the J segment 10 bases; nucleotides outside the gene matches: 13. The CDR3 is 16 residues long. The germline gives CDR1 SGHRS, CDR2 YFSETQ. TCRdb's table, derived via immunoSEQ multiplex PCR, lists solely in-frame clones and lacks some. The sample contains roughly 500,000 clones, roughly 95% of which appear only once. The sample belongs to a study of shared clonotypes between healthy human individuals. The overall study: CD4 naive cells filled three plates per donor, CD4 memory three, CD8 naive two and CD8 memory one. Overall study results and limits: Incomplete sequencing of sorted subsets was indicated by rarefaction despite large depth. Relative to their counterparts shared across all four donors, non-shared clonotypes exhibited diminished generation probabilities.

The sequenced material came from naive CD4+ T cells sorted from blood. Subset reported: CD45RA+ positively selected. The sequence derives from a woman aged 30 to 39 in good health. The V and J genes are TRBV5-1 and TRBJ2-1; 8 nucleotides line up with TRBD2. The CDR3 sequence: CASSLRVLAEYAEQFF. For the CDR3, the DNA is TGCGCCAGCAGCTTGCGTGTACTAGCGGAGTATGCGGAGCAGTTCTTC.